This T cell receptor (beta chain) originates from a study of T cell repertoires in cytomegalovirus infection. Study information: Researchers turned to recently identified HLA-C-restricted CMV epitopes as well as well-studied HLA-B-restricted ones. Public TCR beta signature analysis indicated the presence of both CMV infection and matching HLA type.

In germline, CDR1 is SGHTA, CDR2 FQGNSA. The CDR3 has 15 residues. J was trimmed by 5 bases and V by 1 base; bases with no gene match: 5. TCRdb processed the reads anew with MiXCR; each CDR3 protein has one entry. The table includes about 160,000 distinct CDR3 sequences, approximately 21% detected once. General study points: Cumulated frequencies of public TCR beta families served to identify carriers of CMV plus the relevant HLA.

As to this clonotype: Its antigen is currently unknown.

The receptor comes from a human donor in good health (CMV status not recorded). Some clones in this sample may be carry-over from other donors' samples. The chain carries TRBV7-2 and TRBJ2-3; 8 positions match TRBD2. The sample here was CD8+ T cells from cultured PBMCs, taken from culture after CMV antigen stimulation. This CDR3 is CASSLVGGAEDTQYF. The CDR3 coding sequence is TGTGCCAGCAGCTTAGTCGGGGGGGCCGAAGATACGCAGTATTTT.